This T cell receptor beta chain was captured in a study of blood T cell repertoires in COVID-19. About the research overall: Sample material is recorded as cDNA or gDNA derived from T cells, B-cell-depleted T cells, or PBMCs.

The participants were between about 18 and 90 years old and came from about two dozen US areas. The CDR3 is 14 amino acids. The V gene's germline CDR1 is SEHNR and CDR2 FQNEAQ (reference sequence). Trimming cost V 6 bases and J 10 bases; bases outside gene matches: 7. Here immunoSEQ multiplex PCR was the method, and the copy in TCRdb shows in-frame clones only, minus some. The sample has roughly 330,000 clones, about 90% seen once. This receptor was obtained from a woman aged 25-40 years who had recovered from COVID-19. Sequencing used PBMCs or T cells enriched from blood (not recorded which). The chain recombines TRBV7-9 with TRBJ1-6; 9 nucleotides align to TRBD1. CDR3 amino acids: CASSLTGGQSPLHF. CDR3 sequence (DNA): TGTGCCAGCAGTTTGACAGGGGGACAATCACCCCTCCACTTT. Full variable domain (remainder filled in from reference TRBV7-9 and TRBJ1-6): DTGVSQNPRHKITKRGQNVTFRCDPISEHNRLYWYRQTLGQGPEFLTYFQNEAQLEKSRLLSDRFSAERPKGSFSTLEIQRTEQGDSAMYLCASSLTGGQSPLHFGNGTRLTVT.